Following are 20 T cell receptor beta chains from one sample sequenced in a study of CXCR3-negative and CXCR3-positive naive CD8 T cells. With UMI labels, 5' RACE was used to prepare the TRB cDNA libraries. TCRdb reprocessed the 5' RACE reads and stores each CDR3 protein as one record, lacking DNA. The specimen's table records 100,000 to 150,000 distinct CDR3 sequences. What was sequenced was naive CXCR3- CD8+ T cells from blood. Indicated subset: CD45RO-CCR7+CD27+CD95- naive CD8+ T cells lacking CXCR3 (TNR3-). These receptor sequences come from a human donor in good health. Some clones in this sample may be carry-over from other donors' samples.

V gene TRBV6-2 or TRBV6-3 combines with J gene TRBJ2-5; absent DNA, TCRdb's TRBD2 call cannot be checked. Germline loops: CDR1 MNHEY, CDR2 SVGEGT. CDR3 length equals 13 residues. CDR3 loop: CASSTTSSETQYF.

The chain uses TRBV28 and TRBJ2-7; TCRdb's D call of TRBD1 is untestable without DNA. CDR3 length equals 19 residues. Germline values: CDR1 MDHEN, CDR2 SYDVKM. CDR3 loop: CASSSRRGTARLPPVEQYF.

This sequence joins TRBV28 and TRBJ2-1; the TCRdb D gene call, TRBD1, has no DNA to confirm it. The germline V gene has CDR1 MDHEN and CDR2 SYDVKM. This CDR3 is built from 17 residues. The CDR3 protein is CASSPLRRRTANNEQFF.

The V call is TRBV6-4, the J call TRBJ1-1. Germline CDR1 reads MRHNA; CDR2 reads SNTAGT. The length of the CDR3 is 14 residues. The CDR3 sequence: CASSDSSENTEAFF.

The chain combines TRBV10-3 with TRBJ1-1; TCRdb proposes TRBD1, but this gene call is untestable without DNA. CDR1 and CDR2 from the germline V gene are ENHRY and SYGVKD. This CDR3 region has 13 residues. CDR3 loop: CAISEGVGTEAFF.

The chain carries TRBV7-2 and TRBJ2-3; TCRdb selects TRBD2, and the lack of DNA leaves this call unchecked. CDR1 and CDR2 from the germline V gene are SGHTA and FQGNSA. This CDR3 region has 16 residues. The CDR3: CASSLGGGRTTDTQYF.

The V and J genes are TRBV5-1 and TRBJ2-2; lacking DNA, the TRBD1 call made by TCRdb goes unchecked. Germline V gives CDR1 SGHRS, CDR2 YFSETQ. This CDR3 is built from 15 residues. The CDR3 here is CASSLQAGSSGELFF.

The chain has TRBV25-1 and TRBJ1-1. CDR1 is MGHDK and CDR2 is SYGVNS in the germline V gene. The CDR3 is made up of 12 amino acids. The CDR3 loop reads CASSDLGLRPKF.

The chain uses TRBV4-3 and TRBJ1-2. This CDR3 has 16 amino acids. Germline CDR1 is LGHNA and CDR2 is YSLEER. The CDR3 region is CASSQDRGNLNYGYTF.

The chain combines TRBV9 with TRBJ2-3; no DNA is available, so the TRBD1 call from TCRdb remains unchecked. The length of the CDR3 is 16 residues. Germline loops: CDR1 SGDLS, CDR2 YYNGEE. The CDR3 region is CASSVTQGESPDTQYF.

The CDR3 reads CASSYYGTNQTNTEAFF. The V and J genes are TRBV6-6 and TRBJ1-1. This CDR3 has 17 residues. CDR1 and CDR2 from the germline V gene are MNHNY and SVGAGI (reference sequence).

CDR3 sequence: CSARVPDTSYEQYF. The chain recombines TRBV20-1 with TRBJ2-7; with no DNA, the TCRdb D assignment of TRBD1 cannot be verified. Germline CDR1 and CDR2: DFQATT and SNEGSKA (reference sequence). The CDR3 runs 14 residues.

The chain is built from TRBV7-9 and TRBJ2-3; the TCRdb call, TRBD2, lacks DNA for checking. The CDR3 consists of 19 residues. Germline loops: CDR1 SEHNR, CDR2 FQNEAQ (reference sequence). The CDR3 sequence is CASSLVSVSAGGPPDTQYF.

The gene calls are TRBV12-3 or TRBV12-4 and TRBJ2-5; TCRdb lists TRBD1, though no DNA is available to test this call. This CDR3 is built from 16 residues. CDR3 protein: CASSQGIGTGWETQYF.

The rearrangement uses TRBV29-1 and TRBJ2-3; TCRdb indicates TRBD1, and absent DNA this call remains unverified. Germline assignment: CDR1 SQVTM and CDR2 ANQGSEA. This CDR3 comprises 13 residues. The CDR3 loop reads CSSETVSTDTQYF.

The chain is built from TRBV5-4 and TRBJ2-1; the TCRdb call, TRBD2, lacks DNA for checking. Looked up from germline, CDR1 is SGHNT and CDR2 is YYREEE (reference sequence). The CDR3 runs 16 residues. This chain's CDR3 is CASSLGLAGGSNEQFF.

The J gene is TRBJ2-1, the V gene TRBV11-2; TCRdb gives TRBD2 as the D gene, but with no DNA this cannot be confirmed. Looked up from germline, CDR1 is SGHAT and CDR2 is FQNNGV. The CDR3 runs to 16 residues. CDR3 in amino acids: CASSSVAGGLKNEQFF.

The rearrangement uses TRBV7-3 and TRBJ2-3; TCRdb picks TRBD1, but there is no DNA to check that call. CDR1 and CDR2 from the germline V gene are SGHTA and FQGTGA. This CDR3 spans 15 amino acids. The CDR3 loop reads CASSLTGQGTDTQYF.

The genes are TRBV12-3 or TRBV12-4 and TRBJ2-3; TCRdb gives TRBD1 as the D gene, but with no DNA this cannot be confirmed. The CDR3 contains 15 residues. CDR3 protein: CVSSFRQGPTDTQYF.

This sequence joins TRBV9 and TRBJ2-1. Looked up from germline, CDR1 is SGDLS and CDR2 is YYNGEE. This CDR3 spans 15 amino acids. CDR3 sequence: CASSVMVSSYNEQFF. Combining the CDR3 with reference TRBV9 and TRBJ2-1 gives the whole variable domain DSGVTQTPKHLITATGQRVTLRCSPRSGDLSVYWYQQSLDQGLQFLIQYYNGEERAKGNILERFSAQQFPDLHSELNLSSLELGDSALYFCASSVMVSSYNEQFFGPGTRLTVL.